This TCR beta chain was captured by sequencing in a study of T cell repertoires in cytomegalovirus infection (dated by TCRdb to about 2019). The study in broad terms: Because public TCR beta signatures pointed to carriage of CMV infection together with the matching HLA type, the HLA type of each donor mattered for the analysis.

With respect to this clonotype: Its specific antigen is unknown. The sample holds no much larger clone one base away, and base qualities are not on file.

The sequencing machine was an Illumina HiSeq 1500. TCRdb redid the processing of the public reads, applying fastp at Q25 and MiXCR, and retained in-frame beta chains. Entries that share a CDR3 protein sequence are merged under the most common genes and DNA. This sample gives approximately 170,000 distinct CDR3 sequences in total; 15% to 20% of them show up just once. The top ten constitute roughly a sixth of the sample. The CDR3 runs 14 residues from the cysteine to the phenylalanine. The retained sequence is limited to the CDR3, 42 bases, with the frame set at the first base. V sheds 0 bases and J sheds 4 bases, leaving 7 bases between their ends. The germline V gene gives CDR1 as MNHEY and CDR2 as SVGAGI. What the study reported, not specific to this receptor: In the ex vivo response, HLA-C-restricted CMV-specific TCR beta clonotypes were dominant, and in two of eight donors the single most frequent clonotype came from this HLA-C-restricted group. Carriers of CMV infection plus the relevant HLA type were discriminated by the cumulative frequency of public TCR beta family members in the study cohort and in an independent roughly 350-donor cohort.

The rearrangement combines TRBV6-5 with TRBJ1-5; no D segment can be confidently identified. This TCR derives from a human donor in good health (CMV status not recorded). Some clones in this sample may be carry-over from other donors' samples. Sequencing input: CD8+ T cells from PBMCs. The CDR3 amino acid sequence is: CASSYSRSNQPQHF. In nucleotides, the sequence is TGTGCCAGCAGTTACTCACGCTCTAATCAGCCCCAGCATTTT.